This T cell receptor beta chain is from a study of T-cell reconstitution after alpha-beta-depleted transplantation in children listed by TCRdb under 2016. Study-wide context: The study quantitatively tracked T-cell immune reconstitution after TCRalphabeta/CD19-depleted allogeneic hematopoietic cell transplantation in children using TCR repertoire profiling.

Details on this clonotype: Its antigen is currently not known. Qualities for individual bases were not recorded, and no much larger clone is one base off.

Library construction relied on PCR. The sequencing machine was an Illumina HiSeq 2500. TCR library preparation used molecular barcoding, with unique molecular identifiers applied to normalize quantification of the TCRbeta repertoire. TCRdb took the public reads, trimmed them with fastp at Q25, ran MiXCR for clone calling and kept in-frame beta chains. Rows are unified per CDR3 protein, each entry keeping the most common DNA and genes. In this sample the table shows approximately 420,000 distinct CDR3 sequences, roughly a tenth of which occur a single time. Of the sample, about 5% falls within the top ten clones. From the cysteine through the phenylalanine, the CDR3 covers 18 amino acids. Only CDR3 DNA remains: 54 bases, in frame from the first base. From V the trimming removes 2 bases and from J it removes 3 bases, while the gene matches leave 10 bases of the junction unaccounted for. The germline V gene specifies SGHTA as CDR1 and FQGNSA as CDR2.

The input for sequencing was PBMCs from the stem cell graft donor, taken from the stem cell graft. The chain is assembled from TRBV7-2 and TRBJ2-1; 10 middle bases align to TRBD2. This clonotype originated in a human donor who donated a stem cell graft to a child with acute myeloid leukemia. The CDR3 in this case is CASSLSSGGWDSYNEQFF. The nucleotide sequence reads TGTGCCAGCAGCTTATCTAGCGGGGGATGGGATAGCTACAATGAGCAGTTCTTC.